The T cell receptor beta chain under discussion was sequenced for a study of blood T cell repertoires in COVID-19 (dated by TCRdb to the early 2020s). A note on the overall study: Samples from collaborators originated in the United States, Italy and Spain and spanned both the acute and convalescent phases of COVID-19. A freely available public database, intended as a resource for researchers studying the immune response to SARS-CoV-2, is where the repertoires were released. Samples were obtained from the ongoing ImmuneRACE study (first 160 participants) and from over 1,000 subjects provided by 6 global collaborators. The material from the prospective study consisted of cDNA or gDNA derived from T cells, B-cell-depleted T cells, or PBMCs. Where available, HLA class I and class II types were obtained from metadata supplied by the sample provider rather than from assay-based typing. The sample metadata nearly always contained a de-identified subject ID, COVID-19 status, age in years and sex. Deeply sampled blood TCRbeta repertoires from subjects exposed to, actively infected with, or recovered from COVID-19 were included in the dataset.

The immunoSEQ Assay, a bias-controlled multiplex PCR, was used to amplify TCRbeta CDR3 regions from genomic DNA. Concerning the study's data processing: The number of nucleated cells in each sample was estimated from the amplification of reference gene primers within the assay. Sequence reads were collapsed and filtered to measure the absolute abundance of every unique TCRbeta CDR3 rearrangement. For each sample, productive Simpson clonality was calculated by taking the square root of Simpson's diversity index across productive rearrangements. Held by TCRdb, this immuneACCESS table contains in-frame sequences only and omits some clones. Under half of the omission traces to an unresolved V gene where checked; the cause of the rest is unknown. From that table come the V and J calls and clone size; the DNA was used to work out D and trimming. Across this sample there are over 120,000 clones, with about four fifths seen only once. The ten largest account for 9.2% of the sample.

What the study reported, not specific to this receptor: Clinical and demographic metadata were provided uncurated, with the amount varying by source and participant.

In the prospective study, participants were roughly 18 to 95 years old, resided in 25 or so geographic areas of the United States, and were enrolled through a virtual design. In the prospective study, participants were assigned to cohorts based on the clinical history participants reported in a screening survey and a study questionnaire. Recovered participants in ImmuneRACE Cohort 3 were defined by two consecutive negative NP/OP PCR tests, clearance by a healthcare professional, or resolution of symptoms. Mobile phlebotomists in the prospective study collected whole blood, serum and a nasopharyngeal or oropharyngeal swab from every participant. Additional blood draws and questionnaires over an approximately 2-month period could optionally be provided by prospective study participants. Before DNA extraction, prospective study blood samples were shipped either frozen or at room temperature. Deletion took 0 bases off V and 5 bases off J, with a span of 10 bases between the germline ends. The germline V gene (reference sequence) gives CDR1 as MNHEY and CDR2 as SMNVEV. Spanning cysteine to phenylalanine, the CDR3 consists of 14 amino acids. Only the CDR3 region is kept as DNA, spanning 42 bases read in frame from base 1.

As regards this clone: The antigen this receptor binds is unknown. No much larger clone exists at a distance of one base, and base qualities are not known.

Sequenced sample: PBMCs or T cells enriched from blood (not recorded which). The sequence links TRBV27 to TRBJ1-1, with no confident D gene call. This TCR derives from a man aged 50 to 59 who had recovered from COVID-19. CDR3 sequence: CASSLSRGYTEAFF. The nucleotides are TGTGCCAGCAGTTTATCGAGAGGGTATACTGAAGCTTTCTTT.